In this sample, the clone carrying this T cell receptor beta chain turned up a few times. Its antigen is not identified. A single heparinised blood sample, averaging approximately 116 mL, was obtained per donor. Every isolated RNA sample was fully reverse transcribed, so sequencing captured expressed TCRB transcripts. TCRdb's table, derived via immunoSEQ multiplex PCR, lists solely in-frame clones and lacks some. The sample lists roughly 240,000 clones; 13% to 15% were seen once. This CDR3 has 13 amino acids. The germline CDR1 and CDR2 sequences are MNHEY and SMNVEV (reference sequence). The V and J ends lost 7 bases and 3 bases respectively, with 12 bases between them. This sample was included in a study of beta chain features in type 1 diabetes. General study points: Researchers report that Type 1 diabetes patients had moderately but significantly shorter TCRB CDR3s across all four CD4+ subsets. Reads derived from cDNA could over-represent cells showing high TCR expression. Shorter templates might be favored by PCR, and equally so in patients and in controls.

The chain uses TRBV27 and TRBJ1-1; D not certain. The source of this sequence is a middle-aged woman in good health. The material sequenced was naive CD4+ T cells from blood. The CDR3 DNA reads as TGTGCCAGCAAGGGAGGGATGGACACTGAAGCTTTCTTT. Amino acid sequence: CASKGGMDTEAFF.